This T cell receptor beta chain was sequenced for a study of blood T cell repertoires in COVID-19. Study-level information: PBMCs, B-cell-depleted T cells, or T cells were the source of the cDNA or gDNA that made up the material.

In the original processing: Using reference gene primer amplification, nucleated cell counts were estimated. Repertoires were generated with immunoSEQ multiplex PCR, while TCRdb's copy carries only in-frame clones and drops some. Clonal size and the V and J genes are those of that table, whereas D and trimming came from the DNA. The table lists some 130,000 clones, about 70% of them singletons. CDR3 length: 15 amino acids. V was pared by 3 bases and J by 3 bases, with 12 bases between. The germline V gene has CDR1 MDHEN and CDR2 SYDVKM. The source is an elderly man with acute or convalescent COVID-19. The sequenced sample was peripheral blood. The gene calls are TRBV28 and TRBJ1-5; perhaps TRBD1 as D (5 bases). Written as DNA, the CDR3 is TGTGCCAGCAGTTTGGATAGCAGGGCCAATCAGCCCCAGCATTTT. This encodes CASSLDSRANQPQHF.